What follows describes a single T cell receptor (beta chain). Its cognate antigen has yet to be identified. Per-nucleotide qualities are absent, and no much larger clonotype sits a single base away. Libraries were prepared through the immunoSEQ multiplex PCR assay. TCRdb provides this immuneACCESS table in a form limited to in-frame rearrangements. Some clones are lacking; in checked studies, under half of them reflect an unresolved V gene, and why the rest are absent is not known. For this sample there are more than 550,000 clones; approximately 85% appear just once. The top ten constitute roughly 0.01% of the sample. The data were obtained in a study of shared T cell receptors in the human thymus (dated by TCRdb to the early 2020s). Study-wide context: The study examined how self-reactive, shared T-cell receptor alpha chains are generated in the human thymus.

This same sample was also part of a study on human thymus T cells. As that second paper reports: Immunologically healthy infants undergoing open corrective cardiac surgery for congenital heart defects in Finland were used as donors. Thymus tissue was collected as surgical resects that were removed during corrective cardiac surgery. Usage of V and J gene segments appeared to be biased in both the thymic and the peripheral blood repertoires. According to the related research, thymic TCR repertoires were highly overlapping among unrelated individuals. The study used under 10 infant thymus samples plus four related peripheral blood samples to characterize TCR alpha and beta repertoires. Donor ages ranged from roughly 6 to 250 days, and the cohort comprised six or seven male and a couple of female infants. Thymocytes were mechanically released from the tissue and were stored as pellets of about 9-33 million cells at -70 degrees C. A QIAsymphony instrument was used to extract genomic DNA from the frozen cell pellets. TCRB and TCRAD loci were amplified from a standardized quantity of quality-controlled genomic DNA using the immunoSEQ multiplex PCR assay. The V(D)J region was spanned by amplicons of a length sufficient to cover the CDR3 and to identify V and J genes. The amplicons were sequenced on an Illumina platform via the commercial immunoSEQ service. Primer bias and sequencing errors were corrected as previously described, and TCRAD and TCRB were defined on the basis of the IMGT database. The repertoires were analysed using immunoSEQ Analyzer 3.0 and VDJTools for basic statistics, V/J segment usage, diversity estimates, rarefaction and pairwise overlap. Chao1, ChaoE, Efron-Thisted, Shannon and inverse Simpson indices were used to estimate diversity, which was also estimated on datasets down-sampled to the smallest sample. Repertoire overlap was determined by strict matching of CDR3 nucleotide sequence, V gene and J gene, and Jaccard-based multidimensional scaling clustering was applied. On average, thymus samples yielded about 730,000 unique TCRB clonotypes, whereas blood samples yielded about 80,000.

This TCR was recovered from a girl under three years old with a congenital heart defect. Donor details come from another sample of the same person, matched by shared clones. Sequencing was carried out using thymocytes.

The DNA sequence is given as TGTGCCAGCAGAGACAGTAACTATGGCTACACCTTC. This sequence encodes CASRDSNYGYTF. The rearranged segments are TRBV7-9 and TRBJ1-2, with TRBD1 tentatively as D gene (5 bases match). For CDR1 and CDR2, the germline V gene (reference sequence) lists SEHNR and FQNEAQ. V is pared back by 6 bases and J by 1 base, with 6 bases lying between the germline termini. The CDR3 holds 12 amino acids from the cysteine to the phenylalanine. Only the CDR3 region is kept as DNA, spanning 36 bases read in frame from base 1.